These 24 T cell receptor beta chains came from one sample sequenced in a study of tumor-infiltrating lymphocytes in oesophageal squamous cell carcinoma. TCRdb passed the reads through MiXCR, listing each CDR3 protein once. The sample contains about 12,000 distinct CDR3 sequences, roughly 58% of which appear only once. The sequenced material came from blood. The receptors originated from a female donor with esophageal squamous cell carcinoma.

This clonotype came up a few times. CDR3 nucleotides: TGTGCCAGCAGTTACCCGCCTGAAGGGAGAGATACGCAGTATTTT. Amino acid sequence: CASSYPPEGRDTQYF. The chain employs TRBV6-6 and TRBJ2-3, with a possible D match to TRBD2 (5 bases). Trimming took 2 bases from V and 5 from J, leaving 14 bases between them. The CDR3 sequence is 15 residues long. Germline V gives CDR1 MNHNY, CDR2 SVGAGI (reference sequence).

The CDR3 here is CASSRGISYEQYF. CDR3 sequence (DNA): TGTGCCAGCAGCAGAGGGATCTCCTACGAGCAGTACTTC. The V gene is TRBV6-1, the J gene TRBJ2-7; the D gene is possibly TRBD2 (5 bases). CDR1 MNHNS and CDR2 SASEGT come from the germline V gene. V lost 6 bases, J lost 0 bases, and 9 bases lay in between. This CDR3 region has 13 residues.

This rearrangement joins TRBV4-2 to TRBJ2-3, with 13 bases aligning to TRBD2. The DNA end is a closer match to TRBJ2-1, so the J assignment may be wrong. Germline CDR1 is LGHNA and CDR2 is YNFKEQ. This CDR3 contains 19 residues. For the CDR3, the DNA is TGTGCCAGCAGCCCGGGGACTAGCGGGATTCTTGGCTCCTACAATGAGCAGTTCTTC. Protein product: CASSPGTSGILGSYNEQFF.

This clonotype was picked up many times. In this CDR3 the conserved last residue, phenylalanine or tryptophan, is missing, so a read error is likely. The DNA is omitted, as the CDR3 cannot be located on it reliably, and the CDR3 follows TCRdb's listing. The chain employs TRBV7-2 and TRBJ2-7; the D call of TRBD1 is as the table states it, not checked on the DNA. From its first to its last residue, the CDR3 has 15 amino acids. Germline CDR1 SGHTA, CDR2 FQGNSA. The CDR3 loop is CASSWDSLYGYTFGS.

Many counts were recorded for this clonotype. This chain uses TRBV20-1 with TRBJ1-5, with TRBD1 matching 7 bases. The CDR3 spans 14 residues. Looked up from germline, CDR1 is DFQATT and CDR2 is SNEGSKA (reference sequence). V shed 3 bases and J 5 bases; nucleotides not matched to a gene: 7. The CDR3 coding sequence is TGCAGTGCTAGTGACAGGGCCCCCGATCAGCCCCAGCATTTT. This sequence encodes CSASDRAPDQPQHF.

Within the sample, this clonotype is medium-sized. The V call is TRBV12-3 or TRBV12-4, the J call TRBJ2-3; no reliable D call. The CDR3 is 14 amino acids. V shed 7 bases and J shed 2 bases, with 13 bases lying between them. The CDR3 loop reads CASIPPGSTDTQYF. The CDR3 DNA reads as TGTGCCAGCATCCCTCCCGGATCCACAGATACGCAGTATTTT.

The rearrangement uses TRBV7-2 and TRBJ2-1; TRBD2 agrees at 8 bases. The J call may not be correct, given that the DNA end is closer to TRBJ2-7. The CDR3 covers 15 residues. The germline V gene encodes CDR1 SGHTA and CDR2 FQGNSA. CDR3: CASSPKGGRFSEQYF. DNA for the CDR3: TGTGCCAGCAGCCCCAAGGGCGGGAGGTTCTCCGAGCAGTACTTC.

Here the CDR3 reads CASSERGLVSFNEQYF. In DNA, the CDR3 is TGTGCCAGCAGCGAAAGGGGACTAGTCAGCTTCAATGAGCAGTACTTC. The rearrangement joins TRBV7-2 to TRBJ2-7, with TRBD2 matching 8 bases. The CDR3 has 16 residues. The V and J ends lost 5 bases and 7 bases, in that order; junction bases with no gene match: 16. Germline loops: CDR1 SGHTA, CDR2 FQGNSA.

There are a few counts of this clonotype. This sequence joins TRBV28 and TRBJ2-5; TRBD2 matches 12 bases. Near its end, the DNA agrees better with TRBJ2-1, so the J call may be wrong. The CDR3 has 13 residues. Germline values: CDR1 MDHEN, CDR2 SYDVKM. This CDR3 reads CASSLGTSGEQFF. For the CDR3, the DNA is TGTGCCAGCAGTCTCGGGACTAGCGGGGAGCAGTTCTTC.

The gene calls are TRBV28 and TRBJ2-6; 9 bases are shared with TRBD1. The closer fit of TRBJ2-7 to the DNA end suggests the J call may be wrong. From germline, CDR1 is MDHEN and CDR2 SYDVKM. CDR3 length: 15 residues. The CDR3 sequence: CASSPYPGQGVEQYF. CDR3 bases: TGTGCCAGCAGTCCATACCCGGGACAGGGTGTCGAGCAGTACTTC.

V and J are TRBV7-9 and TRBJ2-4; 8 positions agree with TRBD2. The DNA end favors TRBJ2-1, so the J call may be wrong. This CDR3 has 15 amino acids. Germline V lookup: CDR1 SEHNR, CDR2 FQNEAQ (reference sequence). The CDR3 coding sequence is TGTGCCAGCAGCCCAATAGCGGGAAAGGGAGTTGAGCAGTTCTTC. Residues: CASSPIAGKGVEQFF.

This clonotype appeared a few times. This likely comes from a read error, as the CDR3 has no conserved phenylalanine or tryptophan at its end. No DNA is shown, since the ends of the CDR3 on it are uncertain; the CDR3 is the one TCRdb lists. The V call is TRBV10-3, the J call TRBJ2-3; TRBD2 is the table's D call and was not checked against the DNA. CDR1 and CDR2 (germline): ENHRY, SYGVKD. The CDR3 has 19 residues if both end residues are counted. CDR3 amino acids: CAISELGLAGGNDEQYFGP.

The chain employs TRBV7-7 and TRBJ2-1; possible D gene TRBD2, 7 bases. Germline-derived CDR1 and CDR2 are SSHAT and FNYEAQ (reference sequence). The CDR3 length is 14 residues. Trimming cost V 5 bases and J 4 bases, with 12 bases left between them. As DNA, the CDR3 is TGTGCCAGCAGCCCCGGGGGGCCTTACAATGAGCAGTTCTTC. Residues: CASSPGGPYNEQFF.

The chain recombines TRBV7-2 with TRBJ2-3; D might be TRBD2 (5 bases). Near its end, the DNA agrees better with TRBJ2-7, so the J call may be wrong. The CDR3 loop spans 17 amino acids. CDR1 is SGHTA and CDR2 is FQGNSA in the germline V gene. CDR3 amino acids: CASSSPIRGMVSYEQYF. The CDR3 DNA reads as TGTGCCAGCAGCTCCCCGATTCGGGGTATGGTCTCCTACGAGCAGTACTTC.

The chain employs TRBV6-1 and TRBJ2-5; D unresolved. The CDR3 consists of 12 residues. The V end lost 1 base, the J end lost 12 bases, and 12 bases lay between the germline ends. CDR1 MNHNS and CDR2 SASEGT come from the germline V gene. The CDR3 region is CASSEGNYEKYF. The CDR3 region has the DNA TGTGCCAGCAGTGAAGGGAACTACGAGAAGTACTTC.

This clonotype is termed medium-sized. The rearrangement joins TRBV12-3 or TRBV12-4 to TRBJ2-1, with TRBD2 as a possible D gene (7 bases). The CDR3 loop spans 16 amino acids. Trimming removed 6 bases from V and 6 bases from J, with 21 bases in between. CDR3 residues: CASSHGGRGAGNEQFF. CDR3 DNA sequence: TGTGCCAGCAGCCATGGAGGGAGGGGGGCCGGCAATGAGCAGTTCTTC.

CDR3 nucleotides: TGTGCCAGCACCATACTAGCGGGGGGGGTCGGGGGCCACAATGAGCAGTTCTTC. Protein sequence: CASTILAGGVGGHNEQFF. The genes are TRBV7-2 and TRBJ2-1, with 13 bases matching TRBD2. CDR1 is SGHTA, CDR2 FQGNSA, per germline. CDR3 length: 18 amino acids. After removal of 7 bases from V and 5 bases from J, the junction contained 14 bases not matched to a gene.

The rearrangement links TRBV7-2 to TRBJ2-6, with TRBD1 matching 8 bases. The DNA end is more similar to TRBJ2-7, so the J call may be wrong. Germline V gene data show CDR1 as SGHTA and CDR2 as FQGNSA. This CDR3 spans 15 amino acids. The CDR3: CASSLVGQVGYEQYF. CDR3 DNA: TGTGCCAGCAGCTTAGTGGGACAGGTAGGCTACGAGCAGTACTTC.

The chain links TRBV7-2 to TRBJ2-7, with 9 bases lining up with TRBD1. The tail of the sequence fits TRBJ1-2 better, so the J call may be wrong. The CDR3 has 16 amino acids. From germline, CDR1 is SGHTA and CDR2 FQGNSA. Here the CDR3 DNA reads TGTGCCAGCAGCTTAGTACAGGGGGCTCATAACTATGGCTACACCTTC. This gives the protein CASSLVQGAHNYGYTF.

Comments on this clonotype: Possible read error: a much larger clone is one base away. The rearrangement uses TRBV19 and TRBJ2-1; D is perhaps TRBD1 (5 bases). The DNA end favors TRBJ2-7, so the J call may be wrong. Per germline, CDR1 LNHDA and CDR2 SQIVND (reference sequence). CDR3 length equals 16 residues. CDR3 sequence (DNA): TGTGCCAGTACCAAGGCCCACAGGCAGAGGCGCAATGAGCAGTACTTC. Protein sequence: CASTKAHRQRRNEQYF.

The V call is TRBV6-1, the J call TRBJ2-3; TRBD2 agrees at 7 bases. CDR3 length equals 16 residues. V lost 1 base, J lost 0 bases, and 4 bases stayed unmatched. The germline CDR1 and CDR2 sequences are MNHNS and SASEGT. The CDR3 here is CASSEGWGGSTDTQYF. CDR3 nucleotide sequence: TGTGCCAGCAGTGAAGGATGGGGGGGGAGCACAGATACGCAGTATTTT.

This clonotype is labeled medium-sized. V gene TRBV24-1 combines with J gene TRBJ2-5; possible D gene TRBD2, 6 bases. The CDR3 consists of 14 residues. Germline loops: CDR1 KGHDR, CDR2 SFDVKD. The V end was cut by 6 bases, the J end by 4 bases, with 14 bases between. The CDR3 bases are TGTGCCACCAGTCGGACGGGAGCGCTAGAGACCCAGTACTTC. This codes for CATSRTGALETQYF.

V and J are TRBV12-3 or TRBV12-4 and TRBJ2-5; D gene unclear. V was clipped by 3 bases and J by 0 bases, with 20 bases between them. The CDR3 is made up of 18 amino acids. The CDR3 protein is CASSFSIVVGWDQETQYF. Written as DNA, the CDR3 is TGTGCCAGCAGTTTTTCGATTGTGGTTGGGTGGGACCAAGAGACCCAGTACTTC.

This sequence joins TRBV7-6 and TRBJ2-5, with D unclear. This CDR3 has 14 residues. Trimming left V 4 bases short and J 3 bases short, with 12 bases between. In germline, CDR1 is SGHVS, CDR2 FNYEAQ. Here the CDR3 reads CASSSLGVEETQYF. The DNA for the CDR3 is TGTGCCAGCAGCTCTCTGGGCGTGGAAGAGACCCAGTACTTC.